This T cell receptor (beta chain) appears in the sequencing data of a study of blood T cell repertoires in COVID-19. In the study overall: There were acute and convalescent COVID-19 samples, and they came from the United States, Italy and Spain. The cDNA or gDNA used as material had been derived from T cells, B-cell-depleted T cells, or PBMCs.

As processed by the authors: Amplification of reference gene primers was used by the study to estimate nucleated cell counts. The protocol was immunoSEQ multiplex PCR, while the TCRdb copy is restricted to in-frame clones and leaves out a portion. That table gives V, J and clone size, and the DNA gave D and trimming. The sample includes approximately 150,000 clones, about nine tenths of them seen just once. The specimen sequenced was peripheral blood. The source is a man between 60 and 75 years old with active or convalescent COVID-19.

CDR3 in DNA: TGTGCCAGCAGTCGGCCGGGGGTAGGCAATCAGCCCCAGCATTTT. Its translation is CASSRPGVGNQPQHF. The V call is TRBV6-6, the J call TRBJ1-5, with TRBD1 as a possible D gene (5 bases). The CDR3 covers 15 residues. Germline V lookup: CDR1 MNHNY, CDR2 SVGAGI (reference sequence). V lost 5 bases and J lost 2, with 13 bases in between.